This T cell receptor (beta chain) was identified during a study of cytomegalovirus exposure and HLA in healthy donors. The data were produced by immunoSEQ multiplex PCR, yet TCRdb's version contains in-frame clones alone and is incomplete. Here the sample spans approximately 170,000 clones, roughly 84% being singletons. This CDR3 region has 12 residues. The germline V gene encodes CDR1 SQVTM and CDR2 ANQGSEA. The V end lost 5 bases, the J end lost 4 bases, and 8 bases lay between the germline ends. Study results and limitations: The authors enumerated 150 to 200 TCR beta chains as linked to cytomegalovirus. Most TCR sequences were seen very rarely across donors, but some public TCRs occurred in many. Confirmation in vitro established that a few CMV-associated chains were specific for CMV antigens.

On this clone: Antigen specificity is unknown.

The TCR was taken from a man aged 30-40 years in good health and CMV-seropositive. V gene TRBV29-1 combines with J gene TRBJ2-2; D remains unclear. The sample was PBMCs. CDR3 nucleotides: TGCAGCGTTCAGTTTGTCACCGGGGAGCTGTTTTTT. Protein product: CSVQFVTGELFF.